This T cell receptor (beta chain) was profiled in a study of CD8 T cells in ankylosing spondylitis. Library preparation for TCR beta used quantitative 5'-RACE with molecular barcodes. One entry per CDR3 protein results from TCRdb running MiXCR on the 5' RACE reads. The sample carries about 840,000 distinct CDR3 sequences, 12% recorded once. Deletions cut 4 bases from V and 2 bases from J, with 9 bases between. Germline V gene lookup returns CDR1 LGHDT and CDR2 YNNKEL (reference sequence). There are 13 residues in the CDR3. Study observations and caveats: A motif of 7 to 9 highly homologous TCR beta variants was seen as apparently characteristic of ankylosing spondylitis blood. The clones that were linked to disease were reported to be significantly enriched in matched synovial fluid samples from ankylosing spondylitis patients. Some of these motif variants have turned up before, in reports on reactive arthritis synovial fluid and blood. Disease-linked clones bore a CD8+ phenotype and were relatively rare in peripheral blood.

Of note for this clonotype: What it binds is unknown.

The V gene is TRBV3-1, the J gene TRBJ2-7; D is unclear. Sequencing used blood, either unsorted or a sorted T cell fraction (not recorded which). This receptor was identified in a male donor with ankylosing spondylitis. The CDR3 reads CASSPHPTYEQYF. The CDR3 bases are TGTGCCAGCAGCCCGCATCCAACCTACGAGCAGTACTTC.